This record concerns one TCR beta chain sequence. CD45RO-negative, CCR7-selected cells formed the naive CD8 fraction, which excluded terminally differentiated effector memory CD45RA+ cells. The data derive from a study of shared clonotypes between healthy human individuals. Between the trimmed V and J ends, which lost 0 bases and 0 bases, there was a span of 9 bases. CDR3 length equals 15 residues. Germline values: CDR1 SGHDT, CDR2 YYEEEE. Sorted-subset replicate PCR reactions were performed with around 200 ng DNA, corresponding to tens of thousands of T cell genomes. TCRdb's copy holds only in-frame clones and misses some; the assay was immunoSEQ multiplex PCR. The sample holds millions of clones, under 95% seen once.

Sequenced sample: naive CD8+ T cells from PBMCs. V and J are TRBV5-6 and TRBJ1-2; D unresolved. This clonotype originated in a man aged 18 to 35 in good health. Some clones in this sample may be carry-over from other donors' samples. DNA for the CDR3: TGTGCCAGCAGCTTGGGGCGAATCGCTAACTATGGCTACACCTTC. Amino acids: CASSLGRIANYGYTF.